Below, one T cell receptor beta chain is given with its context. This entry comes from a study of blood T cell repertoires in COVID-19. Trimming pared 5 bases from V and 4 bases from J, leaving 18 bases between. The CDR3 spans 16 residues. Germline V gene data show CDR1 as MNHEY and CDR2 as SMNVEV (reference sequence). Sequencing was performed with immunoSEQ multiplex PCR; in TCRdb, only in-frame clones are kept and a portion is missing. The sample lists under 300,000 clones, nearly 90% seen once, with 1.5% to 2% in the top ten. Individuals drawn from about 26 US areas were roughly 18 to 89 years old. Grouping used clinical history reported by participants in a survey and questionnaire.

This TCR came from a woman aged 55 to 70 who had recovered from COVID-19. The sample taken for sequencing was PBMCs or T cells enriched from blood (not recorded which). The chain is built from TRBV27 and TRBJ1-5; D ambiguous. This CDR3 is CASSPQVLGKNQPQHF. Here the CDR3 DNA reads TGTGCCAGCAGTCCCCAAGTTTTGGGCAAGAATCAGCCCCAGCATTTT.